This record covers a single T cell receptor beta chain. The authors' processing: Nucleated cell counts were estimated from reference gene primer amplification. The repertoire was sequenced with immunoSEQ multiplex PCR; TCRdb's copy has only in-frame clones and lacks some. Clonal size and the V and J genes are those of that table, whereas D and trimming came from the DNA. The table has roughly 90,000 clones, about 85% seen once. The data derive from a study of blood T cell repertoires in COVID-19. For the study at large: Some COVID-19 samples were acute and others convalescent; all came from the United States, Italy and Spain. The analysed material was cDNA or gDNA that came from T cells, B-cell-depleted T cells, or PBMCs.

CDR1 LNHDA and CDR2 SQIVND come from the germline V gene (reference sequence). The germline V and J ends were trimmed by 4 bases and 3 bases, with 16 bases remaining between them. The CDR3 covers 16 residues. The clonotype was recovered from a man between 45 and 60 years old with acute or convalescent COVID-19. The sample consisted of peripheral blood. The chain carries TRBV19 and TRBJ1-5; weak D call: TRBD1 (5 bases). The CDR3 nucleotides read TGTGCCAGTAGTAACTCAGACAGTTCCTTCAATCAGCCCCAGCATTTT. This sequence encodes CASSNSDSSFNQPQHF. Looking up the rest from reference TRBV19 and TRBJ1-5 gives the full variable domain: DGGITQSPKYLFRKEGQNVTLSCEQNLNHDAMYWYRQDPGQGLRLIYYSQIVNDFQKGDIAEGYSVSREKKESFPLTVTSAQKNPTAFYLCASSNSDSSFNQPQHFGDGTRLSIL.